Listed below are T cell receptor beta chains from one sample, sequenced in a study of cytomegalovirus exposure and HLA in healthy donors. Using immunoSEQ multiplex PCR, the repertoire was profiled, and TCRdb retains in-frame clones only, with some absent. The profile shows 65,000 to 95,000 clones, 80% to 95% of them singletons. Material for sequencing was PBMCs. The origin of the receptors is a woman in her twenties or thirties in good health and CMV-seronegative. CDR3s include the opening cysteine and the closing phenylalanine or tryptophan. The order of the fields is D gene, clone size, CDR3 length, V gene, J gene, CDR3 DNA, CDR3 protein. D genes are given only for firm matches. Rows give clone size only sometimes, using once, few, many, or a class for an expanded clone.

.	.	16	TRBV7-9	TRBJ1-3	TGTGCCAGCAGCTTACAGGGCCTTAGCTCTGGAAACACCATATATTTT	CASSLQGLSSGNTIYF
.	few	13	TRBV6-5	TRBJ1-1	TGTGCCAGCAGTGAAAGAGAGAACACTGAAGCTTTCTTT	CASSERENTEAFF
TRBD2	.	17	TRBV29-1	TRBJ2-3	TGCAGCGTTCTTGGCGGGGGGGGCCCGCGGAGCACAGATACGCAGTATTTT	CSVLGGGGPRSTDTQYF
.	.	15	TRBV9	TRBJ2-5	TGTGCCAGCAGCGTTACGGGGGACGTCCGCGAGACCCAGTACTTC	CASSVTGDVRETQYF
TRBD2	.	16	TRBV10-3	TRBJ2-1	TGTGCCATCAGTGGGGGGACTAGCCCCTCCTACAATGAGCAGTTCTTC	CAISGGTSPSYNEQFF
.	.	14	TRBV6-5	TRBJ2-7	TGTGCCAGCAGCATGGGACACTCTAAATACGAGCAGTACTTC	CASSMGHSKYEQYF
TRBD1	.	14	TRBV6-5	TRBJ1-2	TGTGCCAGCAGTCAAACAGGGGCGGCCGTTGGCTACACCTTC	CASSQTGAAVGYTF
TRBD1	.	15	TRBV27	TRBJ1-1	TGTGCCAGCAGTAGACAGGGCCTGGTAAATACTGAAGCTTTCTTT	CASSRQGLVNTEAFF
.	.	15	TRBV2	TRBJ2-1	TGTGCCAGCAGTGTTCGGGCTAGCATAGGCAATGAGCAGTTCTTC	CASSVRASIGNEQFF
.	.	13	TRBV27	TRBJ1-1	TGTGCCAGCAGTTTTAACGGGAACACTGAAGCTTTCTTT	CASSFNGNTEAFF
TRBD2	.	13	TRBV19	TRBJ2-1	TGTGCCAGTACCACCCGGGGGGGTAATGAGCAGTTCTTC	CASTTRGGNEQFF
TRBD1	.	15	TRBV7-9	TRBJ2-7	TGTGCCAGCAGCAATACTAGGGGGCGAGGCTACGAGCAGTACTTC	CASSNTRGRGYEQYF
TRBD1	.	17	TRBV9	TRBJ2-1	TGTGCCAGCAGCGTAGGGGGGAGGACAGGGACGCACAATGAGCAGTTCTTC	CASSVGGRTGTHNEQFF
.	.	13	TRBV6-6	TRBJ1-2	TGTGCCAGCAGTTACCGGAGATCCGGTGGCTACACCTTC	CASSYRRSGGYTF
.	once	12	TRBV28	TRBJ1-2	TGTGCCAGCAGTTTATCAGACTATGGCTACACCTTC	CASSLSDYGYTF
TRBD1	.	16	TRBV28	TRBJ1-6	TGTGCCAGCAGTTTCAATACAGGGGGCGCTAATTCACCCCTCCACTTT	CASSFNTGGANSPLHF
TRBD1	few	14	TRBV6-4	TRBJ1-5	TGTGCCAGCAGTGTCTCGACAGGGGGACAGCCCCAGCATTTT	CASSVSTGGQPQHF
TRBD1	once	15	TRBV19	TRBJ2-1	TGTGCCAGTAGTATATGGGACAGGCAAAACAATGAGCAGTTCTTC	CASSIWDRQNNEQFF
.	.	11	TRBV6-5	TRBJ2-5	TGTGCCAGCAGTTTCGGGGAGACCCAGTACTTC	CASSFGETQYF
TRBD1	.	16	TRBV7-2	TRBJ1-4	TGTGCCAGCAGCCAAACAGGGGGTCCCACTAATGAAAAACTGTTTTTT	CASSQTGGPTNEKLFF
.	.	12	TRBV5-6	TRBJ2-3	TGTGCCAGCAGCTCGGGGACAGATACGCAGTATTTT	CASSSGTDTQYF
TRBD1	.	14	TRBV9	TRBJ1-1	TGTGCCAGCAGCAAGGGACAGGGACCCACTGAAGCTTTCTTT	CASSKGQGPTEAFF
TRBD1	.	15	TRBV7-3	TRBJ1-2	TGTGCCAGCAGCTTAACTTCGGACAGGGGGCATGGCTACACCTTC	CASSLTSDRGHGYTF
.	.	14	TRBV7-8	TRBJ1-1	TGTGCCAGCAGCTTAGAGGGGGGGTGGACTGAAGCTTTCTTT	CASSLEGGWTEAFF
.	.	16	TRBV18	TRBJ2-1	TGTGCCAGCTCACCTATGATGTTGAGGGTCGAGTTTGAGCAGTTCTTC	CASSPMMLRVEFEQFF
.	.	16	TRBV30	TRBJ1-6	TGTGCCTGGATGGCAGGGGCCGCGGGTTATAATTCACCCCTCCACTTT	CAWMAGAAGYNSPLHF
TRBD2	.	13	TRBV10-3	TRBJ2-1	TGTGCCATCAGTGAGTCGGGAGGGGATGAGCAGTTCTTC	CAISESGGDEQFF
TRBD1	.	12	TRBV2	TRBJ1-2	TGTGCCAGCGGGGAGGACAGGGGTGCTTACACCTTC	CASGEDRGAYTF